A selection of T cell receptor beta chains follows, all from one sample in a study of blood T cell repertoires in COVID-19. Profiled with immunoSEQ multiplex PCR; TCRdb holds only in-frame clones, not every one. The table has approximately 210,000 clones, over 75% seen once. Sequencing used peripheral blood. These receptors were collected from a woman in her forties with acute or convalescent COVID-19. The CDR3 runs from the conserved cysteine through the conserved F or W. A D gene is named only where the DNA matches it firmly. Expanded clones get a size class; other rows say once, few or many, or leave the size out.

d_gene	abundance	v_gene	j_gene	CDR3aa	CDR3nt
TRBD1	NA	TRBV5-4	TRBJ1-2	CASSSHRGQYGYTF	TGTGCCAGCAGCTCACACAGGGGGCAGTATGGCTACACCTTC
TRBD1	NA	TRBV6-6	TRBJ1-1	CASSYSRQGNEAFF	TGTGCCAGCAGTTACTCGAGACAGGGAAATGAAGCTTTCTTT
TRBD1	few	TRBV7-3	TRBJ1-5	CASSSGTASCVFQHF	TGTGCCAGCAGCTCGGGGACAGCTTCTTGTGTCTTCCAGCATTTT
NA	once	TRBV5-1	TRBJ1-5	CASSLEGAANQPQHF	TGCGCCAGCAGCTTGGAAGGGGCGGCAAATCAGCCCCAGCATTTT
NA	NA	TRBV6-1	TRBJ2-5	CASSEAPGQLQETQYF	TGTGCCAGCAGTGAAGCGCCAGGACAGCTCCAAGAGACCCAGTACTTC
NA	NA	TRBV3-1/TRBV3-2	TRBJ1-2	CASSPLGGVNNYGYTF	TGTGCCAGCAGCCCTCTGGGAGGCGTCAATAACTATGGCTACACCTTC
NA	NA	TRBV5-8	TRBJ1-1	CASSHPMRNTEAFF	TGTGCCAGCAGCCACCCCATGCGGAACACTGAAGCTTTCTTT
TRBD1	NA	TRBV2	TRBJ1-2	CASRVDRVNYGYTF	TGTGCCAGCAGGGTGGACAGGGTGAACTATGGCTACACCTTC
TRBD1	few	TRBV29-1	TRBJ1-1	CSVARQGVPEAFF	TGCAGCGTTGCCAGACAGGGGGTCCCTGAAGCTTTCTTT
TRBD2	NA	TRBV6-5	TRBJ2-1	CASSRLALYNEQFF	TGTGCCAGCAGTAGACTAGCTCTGTACAATGAGCAGTTCTTC
TRBD2	NA	TRBV7-8	TRBJ2-3	CASSKGPSSGGRSSTDTQYF	TGTGCCAGCAGCAAAGGCCCATCCAGCGGGGGGCGCTCTAGCACAGATACGCAGTATTTT
NA	NA	TRBV12-5	TRBJ1-5	CASGLGEGPNQPQHF	TGTGCTAGTGGTTTAGGGGAAGGGCCAAATCAGCCCCAGCATTTT